Shown below are 14 T cell receptor beta chains from a single sample sequenced in a study of CD8 T cells in Susac syndrome. RNA, at roughly 0.45 to 1 ug, was reverse transcribed with random hexamers. TCRdb used MiXCR to reprocess the immunoSEQ multiplex PCR reads, holding one entry per CDR3 protein. The repertoire holds 200,000 or so distinct CDR3 sequences, with roughly nine tenths as singletons. Sequenced: CD8+ T cells from PBMCs. The source of these receptors is a human donor with multiple sclerosis.

The chain is built from TRBV11-2 and TRBJ2-3, with D possibly being TRBD2 (7 bases). Per germline, CDR1 SGHAT and CDR2 FQNNGV. Trimming took off 0 bases at V and 6 bases at J, with 22 bases between the two ends. This CDR3 comprises 18 residues. The CDR3 protein is CASSLDLRGGPLWDTQYF. CDR3 DNA sequence: TGTGCCAGCAGCTTAGATCTAAGGGGGGGCCCTCTTTGGGATACGCAGTATTTT.

The V gene is TRBV10-2, the J gene TRBJ1-2; the D is unclear. CDR1 is WSHSY and CDR2 is SAAADI in the germline V gene. The V and J ends lost 0 bases and 1 base respectively, with 6 bases between them. CDR3 length equals 14 residues. Here the CDR3 reads CASSESAVNYGYTF. DNA for the CDR3: TGCGCCAGCAGTGAGTCGGCGGTTAACTATGGCTACACCTTC.

This CDR3 reads CASSEWTSETDTQYF. CDR3 DNA: TGTGCCAGCAGTGAGTGGACTAGCGAAACAGATACGCAGTATTTT. This chain joins TRBV2 and TRBJ2-3, with 9 bases lining up with TRBD2. Looked up from germline, CDR1 is SNHLY and CDR2 is FYNNEI. Trimming cost V 3 bases and J 3 bases; bases outside gene matches: 4. The CDR3 is 15 amino acids.

The J gene is TRBJ2-6, the V gene TRBV3-1; D gene unclear. With 1 base removed from V and 0 bases from J, the gap between germline ends came to 4 bases. Germline V lookup: CDR1 LGHDT, CDR2 YNNKEL (reference sequence). This CDR3 has 15 amino acids. Written as DNA, the CDR3 is TGTGCCAGCAGCCAAGTCAGCTCTGGGGCCAACGTCCTGACTTTC. Its translation is CASSQVSSGANVLTF.

The genes are TRBV7-9 and TRBJ2-3; 9 bases agree with TRBD2. The V segment lost 4 bases and the J segment 0 bases; nucleotides outside the gene matches: 8. The CDR3 extends over 17 amino acids. Germline V gives CDR1 SEHNR, CDR2 FQNEAQ (reference sequence). The CDR3 region is CASSSLLAGRSTDTQYF. CDR3 sequence (DNA): TGTGCCAGCAGCTCCCTTCTAGCGGGGAGAAGCACAGATACGCAGTATTTT.

This clonotype was seen just once. The V gene is TRBV13, the J gene TRBJ2-7; 11 bases are a match to TRBD2. V shed 4 bases and J 2 bases; nucleotides not matched to a gene: 4. The germline V gene encodes CDR1 PRHDT and CDR2 FYEKMQ (reference sequence). The CDR3 is made up of 15 amino acids. The CDR3 sequence is CASSSSSGRPYEQYF. Here the CDR3 DNA reads TGTGCCAGCAGCTCCTCTAGCGGGAGGCCCTACGAGCAGTACTTC.

The chain recombines TRBV12-5 with TRBJ1-2; no definite D call. CDR1 and CDR2 from the germline V gene are LGHNT and FRNRAP. This CDR3 contains 18 residues. With 1 base removed from V and 2 bases from J, the gap between germline ends came to 20 bases. CDR3 coding DNA: TGTGCTAGTGGTTTGGGACCCCAGGATGCAGCGATGAACTATGGCTACACCTTC. Encoded protein: CASGLGPQDAAMNYGYTF.

The genes are TRBV24-1 and TRBJ1-5, with D perhaps TRBD1 (5 bases). Trimming stripped 2 bases from V and 7 bases from J, with 11 bases between. This CDR3 spans 14 amino acids. The germline V gene encodes CDR1 KGHDR and CDR2 SFDVKD. In DNA, the CDR3 is TGTGCCACCAGTGATTCAGGGTCGTACCAGCCCCAGCATTTT. Encoded protein: CATSDSGSYQPQHF.

V usage is TRBV3-1 and J usage is TRBJ2-5; no clear D. V gave up 4 bases and J gave up 1 base, with 19 bases separating them. This CDR3 spans 17 amino acids. Germline CDR1 and CDR2: LGHDT and YNNKEL (reference sequence). The CDR3 coding sequence is TGTGCCAGCAGCCCACCCAAGGATGGTGACTTCCAAGAGACCCAGTACTTC. Protein sequence: CASSPPKDGDFQETQYF.

The genes are TRBV10-3 and TRBJ2-7; 7 nucleotides match TRBD2. V trimming: 3 bases; J trimming: 5 bases; junction bases outside the gene matches: 10. The CDR3 has 15 residues. The germline V gene encodes CDR1 ENHRY and CDR2 SYGVKD. The CDR3 region has the DNA TGTGCCATCAGTGAAAATATAGGGACTATGGACGAGCAGTACTTC. Translated: CAISENIGTMDEQYF.

In this sample, this clonotype turned up once. J is TRBJ2-1 and V is TRBV20-1; 9 bases are shared with TRBD2. The trim removed 0 bases at V and 0 bases at J, leaving 3 bases unmatched. This CDR3 region has 16 residues. Germline V gene sequence: CDR1 DFQATT, CDR2 SNEGSKA (reference sequence). CDR3 amino acids: CSARDVSGSSYNEQFF. The DNA for the CDR3 is TGCAGTGCTAGAGACGTTAGCGGGAGCTCCTACAATGAGCAGTTCTTC.

The J gene is TRBJ2-1, the V gene TRBV7-9; D unclear. Trimming cost V 4 bases and J 4 bases, with 11 bases left between them. Germline assignment: CDR1 SEHNR and CDR2 FQNEAQ (reference sequence). The CDR3 consists of 14 residues. In DNA, the CDR3 is TGTGCCAGCAGCTCCAGGTCGAAATACAATGAGCAGTTCTTC. It specifies CASSSRSKYNEQFF.

The chain links TRBV15 to TRBJ2-1; 9 nucleotides align to TRBD2. V dropped 5 bases and J dropped 4; count of bases not matched to a gene: 9. The CDR3 sequence is 16 residues long. Germline V gene lookup returns CDR1 LNHNV and CDR2 YYDKDF (reference sequence). The CDR3 reads CATSGPPSGVYNEQFF. The CDR3 DNA is TGTGCCACCAGCGGCCCTCCTAGCGGGGTGTACAATGAGCAGTTCTTC.

The chain uses TRBV9 and TRBJ2-1; the D gene is possibly TRBD2 (6 bases). CDR1 is SGDLS, CDR2 YYNGEE, per germline. V shed 0 bases and J shed 3 bases, with 10 bases lying between them. The CDR3 covers 15 residues. The CDR3 sequence: CASSVAEGDYNEQFF. CDR3 DNA: TGTGCCAGCAGCGTAGCGGAGGGAGACTACAATGAGCAGTTCTTC.